Listed here is a single T cell receptor (beta chain). Its antigen is unknown. The data belong to a study of shared clonotypes between healthy human individuals. Germline assignment: CDR1 SGHRS and CDR2 YFSETQ. The ends lost 5 bases at V and 7 bases at J; junction bases unmatched: 10. The CDR3 runs to 14 residues. The run depth of the assay was deep. Here immunoSEQ multiplex PCR was the method, and the copy in TCRdb shows in-frame clones only, minus some. The sample holds roughly 2.2 million clones, 80% to 95% seen once. Study results and caveats: Only a few donors were included, so the genetic and exposure-history diversity represented was limited.

This clonotype originated in a man aged 18 to 30 in good health. Some clones in this sample may be carry-over from other donors' samples. Sequencing was performed on naive CD4+ T cells from PBMCs. Subset described: CD45RA+ positively selected. This chain links TRBV5-1 with TRBJ1-2, with 8 bases matching TRBD1. The CDR3 sequence: CASRETGTGGGYTF. In DNA, the CDR3 is TGCGCCAGCAGGGAAACCGGGACAGGAGGTGGCTACACCTTC.